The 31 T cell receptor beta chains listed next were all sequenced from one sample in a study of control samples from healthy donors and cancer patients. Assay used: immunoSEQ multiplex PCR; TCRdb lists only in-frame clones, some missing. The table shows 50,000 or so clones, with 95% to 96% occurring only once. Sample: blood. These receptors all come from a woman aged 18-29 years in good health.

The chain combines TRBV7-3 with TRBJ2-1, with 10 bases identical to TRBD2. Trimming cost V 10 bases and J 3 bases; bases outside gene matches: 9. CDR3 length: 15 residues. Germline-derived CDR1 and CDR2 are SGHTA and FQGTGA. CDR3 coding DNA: TGTGCCAAAGAAGACCAGCGGGGGGGCTACAATGAGCAGTTCTTC. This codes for CAKEDQRGGYNEQFF.

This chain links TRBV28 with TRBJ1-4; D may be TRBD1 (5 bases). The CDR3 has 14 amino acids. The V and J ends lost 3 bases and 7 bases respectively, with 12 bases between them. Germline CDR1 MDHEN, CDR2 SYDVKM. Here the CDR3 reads CASSFFQGGEKLFF. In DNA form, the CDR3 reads TGTGCCAGCAGTTTCTTCCAGGGAGGTGAAAAACTGTTTTTT.

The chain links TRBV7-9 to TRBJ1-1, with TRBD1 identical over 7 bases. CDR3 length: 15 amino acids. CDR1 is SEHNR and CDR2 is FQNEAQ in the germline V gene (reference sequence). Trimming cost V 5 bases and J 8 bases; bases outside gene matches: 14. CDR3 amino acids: CASSLSGQTGPEAFF. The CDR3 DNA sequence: TGTGCCAGCAGCCTATCGGGACAGACTGGACCCGAAGCTTTCTTT.

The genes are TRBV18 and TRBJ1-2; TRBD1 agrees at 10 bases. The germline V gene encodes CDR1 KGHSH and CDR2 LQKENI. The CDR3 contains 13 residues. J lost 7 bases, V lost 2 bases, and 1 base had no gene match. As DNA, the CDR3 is TGTGCCAGCTCACCAGACAGGGGGCTTGGCTACACCTTC. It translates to CASSPDRGLGYTF.

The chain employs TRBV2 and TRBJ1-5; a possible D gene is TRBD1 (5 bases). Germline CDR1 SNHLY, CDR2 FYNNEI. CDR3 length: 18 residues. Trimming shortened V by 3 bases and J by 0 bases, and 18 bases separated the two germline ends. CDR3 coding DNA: TGTGCCAGCAGTGAGGACGGCGTCAGGGCTTATAGCAATCAGCCCCAGCATTTT. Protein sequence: CASSEDGVRAYSNQPQHF.

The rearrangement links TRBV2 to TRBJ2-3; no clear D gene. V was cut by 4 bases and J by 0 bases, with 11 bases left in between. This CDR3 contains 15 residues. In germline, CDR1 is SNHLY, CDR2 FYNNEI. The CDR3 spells CASSVEDYSTDTQYF. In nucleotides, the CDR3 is TGTGCCAGCAGTGTCGAGGATTATAGCACAGATACGCAGTATTTT.

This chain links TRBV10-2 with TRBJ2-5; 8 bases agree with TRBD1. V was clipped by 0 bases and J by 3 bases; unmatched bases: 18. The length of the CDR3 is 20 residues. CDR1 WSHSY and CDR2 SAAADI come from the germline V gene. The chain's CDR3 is CASSESKGWSTGTGKETQYF. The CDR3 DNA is TGCGCCAGCAGTGAGTCAAAGGGTTGGAGTACGGGGACAGGAAAAGAGACCCAGTACTTC.

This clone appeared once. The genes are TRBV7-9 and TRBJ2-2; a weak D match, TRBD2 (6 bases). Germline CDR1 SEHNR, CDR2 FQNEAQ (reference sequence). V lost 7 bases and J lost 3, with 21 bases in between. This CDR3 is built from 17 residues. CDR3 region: CASTKSGLPWDTGELFF. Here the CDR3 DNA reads TGTGCCAGCACCAAGTCGGGACTTCCATGGGACACCGGGGAGCTGTTTTTT.

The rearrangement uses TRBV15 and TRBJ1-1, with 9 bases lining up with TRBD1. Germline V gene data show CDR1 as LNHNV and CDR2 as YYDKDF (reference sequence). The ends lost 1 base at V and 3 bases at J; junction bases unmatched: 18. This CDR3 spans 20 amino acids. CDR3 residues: CATSRVGQGWGLMMDTEAFF. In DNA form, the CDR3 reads TGTGCCACCAGCAGAGTAGGACAGGGGTGGGGGCTAATGATGGACACTGAAGCTTTCTTT.

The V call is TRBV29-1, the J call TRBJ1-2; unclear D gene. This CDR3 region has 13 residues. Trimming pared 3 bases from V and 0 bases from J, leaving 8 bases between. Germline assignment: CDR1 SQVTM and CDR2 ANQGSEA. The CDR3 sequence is CSVEAGANYGYTF. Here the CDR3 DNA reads TGCAGCGTTGAGGCCGGAGCTAACTATGGCTACACCTTC. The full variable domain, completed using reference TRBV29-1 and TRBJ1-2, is SAVISQKPSRDICQRGTSLTIQCQVDSQVTMMFWYRQQPGQSLTLIATANQGSEATYESGFVIDKFPISRPNLTFSTLTVSNMSPEDSSIYLCSVEAGANYGYTFGSGTRLTVV.

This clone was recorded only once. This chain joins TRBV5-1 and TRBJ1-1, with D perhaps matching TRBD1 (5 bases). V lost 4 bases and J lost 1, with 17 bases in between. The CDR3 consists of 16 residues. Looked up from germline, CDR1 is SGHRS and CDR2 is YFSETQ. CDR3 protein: CASSAEGIPRNTEAFF. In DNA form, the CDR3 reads TGCGCCAGCAGCGCCGAGGGGATCCCGAGGAACACTGAAGCTTTCTTT. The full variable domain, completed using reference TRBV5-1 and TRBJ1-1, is KAGVTQTPRYLIKTRGQQVTLSCSPISGHRSVSWYQQTPGQGLQFLFEYFSETQRNKGNFPGRFSGRQFSNSRSEMNVSTLELGDSALYLCASSAEGIPRNTEAFFGQGTRLTVV.

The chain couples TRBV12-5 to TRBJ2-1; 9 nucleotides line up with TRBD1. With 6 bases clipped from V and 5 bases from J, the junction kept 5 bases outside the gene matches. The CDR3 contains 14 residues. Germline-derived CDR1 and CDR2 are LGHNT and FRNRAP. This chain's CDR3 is CASGRDRVNNEQFF. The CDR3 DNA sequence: TGTGCTAGTGGCCGGGACAGGGTGAACAATGAGCAGTTCTTC.

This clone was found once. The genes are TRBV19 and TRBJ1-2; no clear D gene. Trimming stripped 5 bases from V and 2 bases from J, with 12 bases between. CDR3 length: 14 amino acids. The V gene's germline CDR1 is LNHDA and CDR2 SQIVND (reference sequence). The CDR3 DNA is TGTGCCAGTAGTCCGTGGACGGAGAACTATGGCTACACCTTC. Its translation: CASSPWTENYGYTF.

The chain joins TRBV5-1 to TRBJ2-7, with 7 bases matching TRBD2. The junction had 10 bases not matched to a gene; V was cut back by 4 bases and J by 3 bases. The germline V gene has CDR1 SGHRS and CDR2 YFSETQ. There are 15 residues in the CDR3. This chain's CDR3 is CASSPVGGSVYEQYF. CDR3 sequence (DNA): TGCGCCAGCAGCCCGGTCGGGGGGTCGGTCTACGAGCAGTACTTC. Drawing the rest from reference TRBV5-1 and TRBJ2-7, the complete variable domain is KAGVTQTPRYLIKTRGQQVTLSCSPISGHRSVSWYQQTPGQGLQFLFEYFSETQRNKGNFPGRFSGRQFSNSRSEMNVSTLELGDSALYLCASSPVGGSVYEQYFGPGTRLTVT.

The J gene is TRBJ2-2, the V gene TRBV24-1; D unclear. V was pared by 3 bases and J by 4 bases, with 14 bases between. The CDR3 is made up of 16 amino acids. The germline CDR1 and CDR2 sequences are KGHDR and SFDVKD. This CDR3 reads CATSDAPRRGTGELFF. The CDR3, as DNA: TGTGCCACCAGTGATGCACCGCGTCGCGGCACCGGGGAGCTGTTTTTT.

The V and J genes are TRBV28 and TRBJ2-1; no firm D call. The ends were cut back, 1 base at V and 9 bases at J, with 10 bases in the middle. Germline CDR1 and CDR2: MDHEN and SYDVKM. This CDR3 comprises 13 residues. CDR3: CASSLFVRFEQFF. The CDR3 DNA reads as TGTGCCAGCAGTTTATTTGTTAGATTTGAGCAGTTCTTC.

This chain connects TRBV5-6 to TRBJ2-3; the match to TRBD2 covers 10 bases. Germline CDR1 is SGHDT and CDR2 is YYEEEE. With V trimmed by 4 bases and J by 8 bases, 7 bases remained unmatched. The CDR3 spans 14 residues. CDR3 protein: CASSLPSGGGTQYF. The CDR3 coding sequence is TGTGCCAGCAGCCTCCCTAGCGGGGGAGGTACGCAGTATTTT.

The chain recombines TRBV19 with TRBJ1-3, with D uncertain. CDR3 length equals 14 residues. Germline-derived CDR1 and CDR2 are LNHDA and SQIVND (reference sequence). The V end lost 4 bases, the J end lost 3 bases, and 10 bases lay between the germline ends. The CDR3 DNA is TGTGCCAGTAGTACCGGTGGTCTTGGAAACACCATATATTTT. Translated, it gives CASSTGGLGNTIYF.

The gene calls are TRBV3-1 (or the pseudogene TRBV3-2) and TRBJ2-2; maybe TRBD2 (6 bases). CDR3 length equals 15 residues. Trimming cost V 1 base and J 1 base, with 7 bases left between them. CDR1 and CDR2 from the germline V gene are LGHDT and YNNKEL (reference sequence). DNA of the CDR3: TGTGCCAGCAGCCAAGTGGGGGGGAACACCGGGGAGCTGTTTTTT. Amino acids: CASSQVGGNTGELFF.

The CDR3 spells CASSSGTSPHLHF. The DNA for the CDR3 is TGTGCCAGCAGCTCCGGGACAAGCCCACACCTCCACTTT. The chain joins TRBV12-3 or TRBV12-4 to TRBJ1-6; a weak D match, TRBD1 (6 bases). CDR3 length equals 13 residues. V was trimmed by 6 bases and J by 15 bases, leaving 18 bases between them.

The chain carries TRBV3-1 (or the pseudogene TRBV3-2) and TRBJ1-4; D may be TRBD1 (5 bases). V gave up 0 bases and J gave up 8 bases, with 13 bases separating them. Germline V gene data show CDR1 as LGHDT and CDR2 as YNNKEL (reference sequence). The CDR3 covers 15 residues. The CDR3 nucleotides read TGTGCCAGCAGCCAAGAGTTCGGGGGTAGAGAAAAACTGTTTTTT. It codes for CASSQEFGGREKLFF.

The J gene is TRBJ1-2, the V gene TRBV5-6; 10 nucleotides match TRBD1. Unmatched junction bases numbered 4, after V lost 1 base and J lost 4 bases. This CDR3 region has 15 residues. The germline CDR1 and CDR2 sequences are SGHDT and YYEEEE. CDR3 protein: CASSLRQGATYGYTF. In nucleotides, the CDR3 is TGTGCCAGCAGCTTGAGACAGGGGGCGACCTATGGCTACACCTTC.

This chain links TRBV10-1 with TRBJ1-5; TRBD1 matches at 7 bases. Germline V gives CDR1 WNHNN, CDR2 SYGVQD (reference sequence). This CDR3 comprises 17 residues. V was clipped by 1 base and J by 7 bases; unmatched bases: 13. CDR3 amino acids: CASSEWIKQGRGQPQHF. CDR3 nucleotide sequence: TGCGCCAGCAGTGAGTGGATAAAACAGGGGCGAGGGCAGCCCCAGCATTTT.

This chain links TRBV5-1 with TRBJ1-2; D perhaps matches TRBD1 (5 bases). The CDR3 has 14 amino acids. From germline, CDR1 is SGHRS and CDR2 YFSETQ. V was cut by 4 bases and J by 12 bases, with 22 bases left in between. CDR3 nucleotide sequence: TGCGCCAGCAGCCCCGGACTGGGGCCCTCCGGGGACACCTTC. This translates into CASSPGLGPSGDTF. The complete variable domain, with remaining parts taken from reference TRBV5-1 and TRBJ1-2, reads KAGVTQTPRYLIKTRGQQVTLSCSPISGHRSVSWYQQTPGQGLQFLFEYFSETQRNKGNFPGRFSGRQFSNSRSEMNVSTLELGDSALYLCASSPGLGPSGDTFGSGTRLTVV.

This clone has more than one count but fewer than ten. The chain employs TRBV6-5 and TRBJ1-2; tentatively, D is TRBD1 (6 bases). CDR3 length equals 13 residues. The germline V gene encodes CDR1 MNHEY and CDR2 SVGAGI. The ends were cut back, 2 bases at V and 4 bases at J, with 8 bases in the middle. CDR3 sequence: CASSYKDSYGYTF. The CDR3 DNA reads TGTGCCAGCAGTTACAAGGACAGCTATGGCTACACCTTC.

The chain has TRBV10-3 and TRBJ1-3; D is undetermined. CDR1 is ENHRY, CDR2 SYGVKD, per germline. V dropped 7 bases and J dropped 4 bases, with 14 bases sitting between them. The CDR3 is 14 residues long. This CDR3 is CAINVEGRGNTIYF. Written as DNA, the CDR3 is TGTGCCATCAACGTTGAGGGAAGGGGAAACACCATATATTTT.

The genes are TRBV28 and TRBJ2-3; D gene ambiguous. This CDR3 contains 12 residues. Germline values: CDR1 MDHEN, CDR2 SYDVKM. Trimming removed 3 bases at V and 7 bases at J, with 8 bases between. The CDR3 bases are TGTGCCAGCAGTTTTGTTTCGAATACGCAGTATTTT. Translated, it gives CASSFVSNTQYF.

CDR3 sequence: CASSIGDGGWAFF. DNA for the CDR3: TGTGCCAGTAGTATAGGGGACGGAGGTTGGGCTTTCTTT. The chain couples TRBV19 to TRBJ1-1, with D possibly TRBD1 on 5 matching bases. Germline assignment: CDR1 LNHDA and CDR2 SQIVND (reference sequence). The CDR3 runs to 13 residues. V lost 1 base to trimming and J lost 11 bases, with 14 bases between them.

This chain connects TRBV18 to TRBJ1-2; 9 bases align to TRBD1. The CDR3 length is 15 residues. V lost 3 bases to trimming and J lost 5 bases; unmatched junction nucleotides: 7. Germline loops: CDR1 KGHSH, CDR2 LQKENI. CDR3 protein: CASSPIQGAVYGYTF. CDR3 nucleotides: TGTGCCAGCTCACCGATACAGGGGGCGGTATATGGCTACACCTTC. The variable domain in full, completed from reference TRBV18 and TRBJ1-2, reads NAGVMQNPRHLVRRRGQEARLRCSPMKGHSHVYWYRQLPEEGLKFMVYLQKENIIDESGMPKERFSAEFPKEGPSILRIQQVVRGDSAAYFCASSPIQGAVYGYTFGSGTRLTVV.

CDR3: CASSSLRLAGIRKEQYF. The CDR3 nucleotides read TGTGCCAGCAGCTCCCTCCGACTAGCGGGGATTCGGAAGGAGCAGTACTTC. The chain links TRBV11-2 to TRBJ2-7, with 11 bases fitting TRBD2. This CDR3 is 17 amino acids long. With 4 bases clipped from V and 7 bases from J, the junction kept 15 bases outside the gene matches. Germline loops: CDR1 SGHAT, CDR2 FQNNGV. The full variable domain, with the rest looked up from reference TRBV11-2 and TRBJ2-7, is EAGVAQSPRYKIIEKRQSVAFWCNPISGHATLYWYQQILGQGPKLLIQFQNNGVVDDSQLPKDRFSAERLKGVDSTLKIQPAKLEDSAVYLCASSSLRLAGIRKEQYFGPGTRLTVT.

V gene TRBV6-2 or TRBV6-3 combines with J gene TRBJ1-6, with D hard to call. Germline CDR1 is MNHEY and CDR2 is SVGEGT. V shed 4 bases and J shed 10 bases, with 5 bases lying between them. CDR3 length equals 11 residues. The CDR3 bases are TGTGCCAGCAGTTCGACCTCACCCCTCCACTTT. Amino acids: CASSSTSPLHF.